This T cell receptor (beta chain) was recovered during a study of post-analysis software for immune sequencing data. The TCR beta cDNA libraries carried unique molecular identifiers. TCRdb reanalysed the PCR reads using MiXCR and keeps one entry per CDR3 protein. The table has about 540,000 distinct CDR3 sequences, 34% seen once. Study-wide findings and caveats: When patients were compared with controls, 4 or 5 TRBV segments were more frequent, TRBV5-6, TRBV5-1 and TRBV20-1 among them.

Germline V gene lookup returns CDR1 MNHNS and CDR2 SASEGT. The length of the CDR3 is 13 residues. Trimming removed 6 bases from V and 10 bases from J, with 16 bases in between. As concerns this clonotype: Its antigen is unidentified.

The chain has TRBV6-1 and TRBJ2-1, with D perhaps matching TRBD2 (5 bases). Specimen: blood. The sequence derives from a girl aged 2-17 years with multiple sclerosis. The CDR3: CASRKEGTMEQFF. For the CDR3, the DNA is TGTGCCAGCAGGAAAGAGGGAACTATGGAGCAGTTCTTC.